This T cell receptor beta chain was recovered during a study of shared T cell receptors in the human thymus. TCRdb's table, derived via immunoSEQ multiplex PCR, lists solely in-frame clones and lacks some. Counted here are 720,000 or so clones, 70% to 90% occurring once; the ten biggest clones make up around 0.0099%. CDR1 and CDR2 from the germline V gene are SGHDN and FVKESK. There are 14 residues in the CDR3. V was trimmed by 6 bases and J by 9 bases, leaving 18 bases between them. This clone has a handful of counts. The data also belong to a second study, concerning human thymus T cells.

The J gene is TRBJ1-3, the V gene TRBV14; D is unclear. This receptor was taken from a girl under two years old with a congenital heart defect. The sequenced sample consisted of thymocytes. The CDR3 loop reads CASSWAGDEGTIYF. The CDR3 DNA follows: TGTGCCAGCAGTTGGGCAGGCGACGAAGGCACCATATATTTT. The full variable domain, rest sourced from reference TRBV14 and TRBJ1-3, is EAGVTQFPSHSVIEKGQTVTLRCDPISGHDNLYWYRRVMGKEIKFLLHFVKESKQDESGMPNNRFLAERTGGTYSTLKVQPAELEDSGVYFCASSWAGDEGTIYFGEGSWLTVV.